This TCR beta chain came from a study of T cells after yellow fever vaccination. Looked up from germline, CDR1 is SGHTA and CDR2 is FQGNSA. This CDR3 is 14 amino acids long. Losses at the gene ends were 10 bases for V and 5 bases for J; bases not matched to a gene: 10. Each CDR3 protein is one row after TCRdb ran MiXCR on the 5' RACE reads. The sample lists some 300,000 distinct CDR3 sequences, approximately 8% occurring once. The chain carries TRBV7-2 and TRBJ2-1; 8 bases are a match to TRBD2. The source material was PBMCs, sampled about 49 days after the first yellow fever vaccination. This clonotype originated in a man between 18 and 35 years old who received the YFV17D yellow fever vaccine. Written as DNA, the CDR3 is TGTGCCACTCGCCTGACTAGCGACAACAATGAGCAGTTCTTC. This codes for CATRLTSDNNEQFF.